Given below is one T cell receptor beta chain in context. Germline loops: CDR1 MNHNY, CDR2 SVGAGI (reference sequence). The CDR3 sequence is 15 residues long. V shed 4 bases and J 7 bases; nucleotides not matched to a gene: 8. The data were obtained in a study of blood T cell repertoires in COVID-19. Background on the study: The United States, Italy and Spain provided the acute and convalescent COVID-19 samples. Sample material is recorded as cDNA or gDNA derived from T cells, B-cell-depleted T cells, or PBMCs.

In the original workflow: Quantification of nucleated cells was approximated via reference gene primer amplification. Measured with immunoSEQ multiplex PCR; TCRdb has only the in-frame clones, and not every one. V, J and clone size are those of that table, while D and trimming were read from the DNA. The table records approximately 410,000 clones, approximately 90% of them present only once. Sequencing was carried out using peripheral blood. The chain carries TRBV6-6 and TRBJ1-5; 9 nucleotides match TRBD1. The sequence came from a woman aged 25-40 years with active or convalescent COVID-19. The CDR3 nucleotides are TGTGCCAGCAGTTCTACCGGGACAGGGAGCCAGCCCCAGCATTTT. As protein: CASSSTGTGSQPQHF.